The 12 T cell receptor beta chains below come from one sample, sequenced in a study of shared clonotypes between healthy human individuals. TCRdb keeps only in-frame clones here, not all; method: immunoSEQ multiplex PCR. There are around 99,000 clones in the sample; over 60% occur only once, and approximately 53% lies in the top ten. Sequencing was done on a sample of memory CD8+ T cells sorted from blood. This sample's subset: CD45RO+ cells pooled with CCR7-negative TemRA cells. These receptors were collected from a man aged 25-45 years in good health.

This rearrangement joins TRBV18 to TRBJ2-7; D is unresolved. V lost 3 bases and J 1 base, leaving 7 bases between the germline ends. The CDR3 sequence is 13 residues long. CDR1 is KGHSH, CDR2 LQKENI, per germline. CDR3 nucleotide sequence: TGTGCCAGCTCACCCTCCCTTTCCTACGAGCAGTACTTC. This encodes CASSPSLSYEQYF.

The CDR3 loop reads CASSWTYNEQFF. DNA for the CDR3: TGTGCCAGCAGCTGGACCTACAATGAGCAGTTCTTC. The V gene is TRBV7-9, the J gene TRBJ2-1; D gene ambiguous. The CDR3 runs 12 residues. V dropped 4 bases and J dropped 2 bases, with 3 bases sitting between them. CDR1 is SEHNR and CDR2 is FQNEAQ in the germline V gene (reference sequence).

The chain carries TRBV9 and TRBJ2-1, with a possible D match to TRBD2 (5 bases). Germline V lookup: CDR1 SGDLS, CDR2 YYNGEE. This CDR3 has 19 residues. Deletions cut 0 bases from V and 0 bases from J, with 19 bases between. CDR3 residues: CASSVGASRGKSSYNEQFF. CDR3 nucleotide sequence: TGTGCCAGCAGCGTAGGAGCTAGCCGGGGTAAATCCTCCTACAATGAGCAGTTCTTC.

V is TRBV28 and J is TRBJ2-1, with no clear D. With 2 bases removed from V and 9 bases from J, the gap between germline ends came to 17 bases. Germline-derived CDR1 and CDR2 are MDHEN and SYDVKM. CDR3 length equals 15 residues. Here the CDR3 reads CASSLITGRSTEQFF. The CDR3 region has the DNA TGTGCCAGCAGTTTAATTACGGGCCGGAGCACTGAGCAGTTCTTC.

This chain uses TRBV19 with TRBJ2-6; 12 bases line up with TRBD2. Germline loops: CDR1 LNHDA, CDR2 SQIVND (reference sequence). The V gene end was trimmed by 6 bases and the J gene end by 2 bases; junction bases not matched to a gene: 5. The CDR3 sequence is 17 residues long. The chain's CDR3 is CASRTSGSLTGANVLTF. As DNA, the CDR3 is TGTGCCAGTAGGACTAGCGGGAGCTTAACTGGGGCCAACGTCCTGACTTTC.

The chain has TRBV5-1 and TRBJ2-7; 9 nucleotides align to TRBD2. V trimming: 5 bases; J trimming: 5 bases; junction bases outside the gene matches: 8. The germline CDR1 and CDR2 sequences are SGHRS and YFSETQ. The CDR3 is 14 amino acids. The CDR3 loop is CASRSSGSLHEQYF. CDR3 nucleotide sequence: TGCGCCAGCAGAAGTAGCGGGAGTCTCCACGAGCAGTACTTC.

This clone was seen a few times. The chain has TRBV12-5 and TRBJ2-7; the match to TRBD2 covers 9 bases. The junction had 21 bases not matched to a gene; V was cut back by 3 bases and J by 0 bases. The CDR3 runs to 21 residues. Germline V gives CDR1 LGHNT, CDR2 FRNRAP. The CDR3 loop is CASGFNNTPGLATTSSYEQYF. The CDR3 region has the DNA TGTGCTAGTGGTTTTAACAATACCCCGGGACTAGCAACTACAAGCTCCTACGAGCAGTACTTC.

This clone was recorded only once. The J gene is TRBJ2-5, the V gene TRBV11-2; 12 nucleotides agree with TRBD2. The ends lost 1 base at V and 2 bases at J; junction bases unmatched: 11. Germline CDR1 and CDR2: SGHAT and FQNNGV. The CDR3 has 19 amino acids. The CDR3 bases are TGTGCCAGCAGCTTAGTGACTAGCGGGAGCATCGTCGGTCAAGAGACCCAGTACTTC. This translates into CASSLVTSGSIVGQETQYF.

J is TRBJ2-7 and V is TRBV19; D gene unclear. In germline, CDR1 is LNHDA, CDR2 SQIVND (reference sequence). Trimming took off 3 bases at V and 0 bases at J, with 12 bases between the two ends. The CDR3 extends over 15 amino acids. The CDR3 nucleotides read TGTGCCAGTAGTATTGACCGAACACCCTCCTACGAGCAGTACTTC. Its translation is CASSIDRTPSYEQYF.

Concerning this clone: Germline and junction disagree at one end, which may indicate a read error. The chain carries TRBV28 and TRBJ1-2; maybe TRBD1 (5 bases). The CDR3 consists of 10 residues. Germline values: CDR1 MDHEN, CDR2 SYDVKM. CDR3 DNA: TGTGCCAGCAGGCGGGGGGAGGACTCCTTC. Its translation is CASRRGEDSF.

The chain combines TRBV29-1 with TRBJ1-2; 9 bases are a match to TRBD1. This CDR3 comprises 14 residues. J was trimmed by 3 bases and V by 4 bases; bases with no gene match: 6. Per germline, CDR1 SQVTM and CDR2 ANQGSEA. The CDR3 DNA is TGCAGCGTTGGGACAGGGGATCCTTACTATGGCTACACCTTC. Translation gives CSVGTGDPYYGYTF.

The chain employs TRBV11-2 and TRBJ1-5; no firm D call. Germline V gene sequence: CDR1 SGHAT, CDR2 FQNNGV. Trimming removed 3 bases at V and 0 bases at J, with 3 bases between. This CDR3 has 13 residues. The CDR3 DNA sequence: TGTGCCAGCAGCTTTAATAGCAATCAGCCCCAGCATTTT. It translates to CASSFNSNQPQHF.